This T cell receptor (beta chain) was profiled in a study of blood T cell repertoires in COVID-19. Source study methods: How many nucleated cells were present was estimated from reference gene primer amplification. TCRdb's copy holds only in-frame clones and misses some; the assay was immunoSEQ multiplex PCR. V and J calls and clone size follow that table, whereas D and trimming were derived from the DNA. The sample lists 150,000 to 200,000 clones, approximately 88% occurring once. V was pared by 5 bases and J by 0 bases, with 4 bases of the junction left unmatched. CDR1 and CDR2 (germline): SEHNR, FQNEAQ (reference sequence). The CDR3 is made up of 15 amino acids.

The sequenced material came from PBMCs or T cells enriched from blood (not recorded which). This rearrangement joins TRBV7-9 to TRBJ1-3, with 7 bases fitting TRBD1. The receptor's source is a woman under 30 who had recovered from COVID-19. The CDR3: CASSDTGASGNTIYF. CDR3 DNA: TGTGCCAGCAGCGACACAGGGGCCTCTGGAAACACCATATATTTT. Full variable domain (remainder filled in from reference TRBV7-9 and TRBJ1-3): DTGVSQNPRHKITKRGQNVTFRCDPISEHNRLYWYRQTLGQGPEFLTYFQNEAQLEKSRLLSDRFSAERPKGSFSTLEIQRTEQGDSAMYLCASSDTGASGNTIYFGEGSWLTVV.